This T cell receptor beta chain was captured in a study of OX40 agonist ivuxolimab in advanced cancers. Measured with immunoSEQ multiplex PCR; TCRdb has only the in-frame clones, and not every one. The sample has about 13,000 clones; approximately 78% are singletons. The length of the CDR3 is 16 residues. Germline V gene data show CDR1 as SEHNR and CDR2 as FQNEAQ (reference sequence). Trimming pared 6 bases from V and 6 bases from J, leaving 23 bases between. The timepoints at which blood was sampled were baseline, cycle 4 day 1, and cycle 7 day 1. The sample was CD4+ or CD8+ T cells sorted from blood, taken in a trial of the OX40 agonist ivuxolimab. This receptor was identified in an adult with an advanced solid tumor such as melanoma, head and neck, liver or kidney cancer. The V gene is TRBV7-9, the J gene TRBJ1-1; D gene unclear. CDR3 nucleotides: TGTGCCAGCAGTCAAGTGTTAGAGGGTGCGAAATCTGAAGCTTTCTTT. Protein: CASSQVLEGAKSEAFF.